These T cell receptor beta chains were read from a single sample in a study of T cell repertoires in aging, cancer and after chemotherapy. Via MiXCR, TCRdb re-called the multiplex PCR reads, giving one row per CDR3 protein. The table shows 3,300 or so distinct CDR3 sequences, with about 35% occurring only once. Sequencing was performed on blood. The source of these receptors is a human donor in good health. Each CDR3 is given with its conserved first and last residue. A D gene is named only where the DNA matches it firmly. Some rows mark clone size as missing; the rest say once, few, many or name a class of expanded clone.

13	NA	TRBV6-5	NA	TRBJ2-5	CASSYFLQETQYF	TGTGCCAGCAGTTACTTTCTCCAAGAGACCCAGTACTTC
13	medium-sized	TRBV29-1	NA	TRBJ2-3	CSVELTSTDTQYF	TGCAGCGTTGAGCTAACCAGCACAGATACGCAGTATTTT
14	few	TRBV6-6	NA	TRBJ1-6	CASSLGRTDSPLHF	TGTGCCAGCAGTCTAGGGAGGACGGATTCACCCCTCCACTTT
16	few	TRBV15	NA	TRBJ2-3	CATSRGGEGGTDTQYF	TGTGCCACCAGCAGAGGTGGTGAGGGGGGCACAGATACGCAGTATTTT
14	few	TRBV7-9	NA	TRBJ2-2	CASSFRLQTGELFF	TGTGCCAGCAGCTTTAGGCTCCAGACCGGGGAGCTGTTTTTT
15	NA	TRBV27	NA	TRBJ1-4	CASSLVESTNEKLFF	TGTGCCAGCAGCCTGGTTGAGTCAACTAATGAAAAACTGTTTTTT
17	NA	TRBV6-5	TRBD1	TRBJ1-4	CASSHGTGMQTNEKLFF	TGTGCCAGCAGCCACGGGACAGGGATGCAAACTAATGAAAAACTGTTTTTT
12	medium-sized	TRBV29-1	NA	TRBJ1-5	CSVVEGNQPQHF	TGCAGCGTTGTGGAGGGCAATCAGCCCCAGCATTTT
13	NA	TRBV18	NA	TRBJ1-2	CASSPGTEYGYTF	TGTGCCAGCTCACCCGGGACCGAATATGGCTACACCTTC
14	NA	TRBV7-9	TRBD1	TRBJ1-2	CASSLTGVDYGYTF	TGTGCCAGCAGCTTGACAGGGGTAGACTATGGCTACACCTTC
13	NA	TRBV5-6	NA	TRBJ1-6	CASSLDDRTTLHF	TGTGCCAGCAGCCTGGATGACAGGACGACCCTCCACTTT
12	NA	TRBV12-3/TRBV12-4	NA	TRBJ2-1	CASSSTGNEQFF	TGTGCCAGCAGTTCGACTGGAAATGAGCAGTTCTTC
16	few	TRBV27	TRBD2	TRBJ2-5	CASSLKGLAGGGAQYF	TGTGCCAGCAGTTTAAAGGGACTAGCGGGCGGGGGGGCCCAGTACTTC
16	NA	TRBV6-1	NA	TRBJ1-4	CASSYAAGATNEKLFF	TGTGCCAGCAGTTACGCCGCAGGGGCAACTAATGAAAAACTGTTTTTT
13	NA	TRBV4-3	NA	TRBJ1-1	CASSRQSRTEAFF	TGTGCCAGCAGCCGACAAAGTCGCACTGAAGCTTTCTTT
16	NA	TRBV14	TRBD2	TRBJ2-3	CASSPLAGASTDTQYF	TGTGCCAGCAGCCCTCTAGCGGGGGCTAGCACAGATACGCAGTATTTT